This is a list of T cell receptor beta chains from one sample in a study of blood T cells in healthy people across ages. In TCRdb, the 5' RACE reads were re-called with MiXCR into one record per CDR3 protein. The repertoire holds hundreds of thousands of distinct CDR3 sequences, roughly 21% seen once, with 3% to 4% in the top ten. The specimen was blood. The receptor set was obtained from a man between 65 and 85 years old in good health. Each CDR3 is given with its conserved first and last residue. D genes are given only for firm matches. A clone size is listed for some rows: how often the clone was seen (once, few, many), or a class if it is expanded.

TRBV20-1	NA	NA	TRBJ2-7	CSARGGAGPYEQYF	TGCAGTGCTAGAGGGGGAGCGGGCCCCTACGAGCAGTACTTC
TRBV20-1	NA	TRBD2	TRBJ2-7	CSARDAGLAGGLWEQYF	TGCAGTGCTAGAGATGCGGGACTAGCGGGAGGGCTGTGGGAGCAGTACTTC
TRBV21-1	NA	NA	TRBJ2-7	CASSKGKGSYEQYF	TGTGCCAGCAGTAAGGGCAAGGGGTCCTACGAGCAGTACTTC
TRBV7-2	few	TRBD1	TRBJ1-1	CASSTTGGINTEAFF	TGTGCCAGCAGTACGACAGGGGGGATTAACACTGAAGCTTTCTTT
TRBV13	NA	TRBD1	TRBJ1-5	CASSSRQGFDSNQPQHF	TGTGCCAGCAGCTCTAGACAGGGATTCGATAGCAATCAGCCCCAGCATTTT
TRBV10-3	NA	TRBD2	TRBJ2-1	CASILAVDYNEQFF	TGTGCCAGCATACTAGCGGTTGACTACAATGAGCAGTTCTTC
TRBV29-1	few	TRBD2	TRBJ2-3	CSVALSGRIGTDTQYF	TGCAGCGTAGCGCTTAGCGGGAGGATAGGTACAGATACGCAGTATTTT
TRBV7-9	many	TRBD1	TRBJ2-1	CASSSGQGASNEQFF	TGTGCCAGCAGCTCGGGACAGGGGGCGAGTAATGAGCAGTTCTTC
TRBV7-9	NA	TRBD2	TRBJ2-3	CASSLGTSGMDTQYF	TGTGCCAGCAGCTTGGGGACTAGTGGTATGGATACGCAGTATTTT
TRBV6-5	few	TRBD1	TRBJ1-4	CASSSPGQDEKLFF	TGTGCCAGCAGTTCTCCGGGACAGGATGAAAAACTGTTTTTT